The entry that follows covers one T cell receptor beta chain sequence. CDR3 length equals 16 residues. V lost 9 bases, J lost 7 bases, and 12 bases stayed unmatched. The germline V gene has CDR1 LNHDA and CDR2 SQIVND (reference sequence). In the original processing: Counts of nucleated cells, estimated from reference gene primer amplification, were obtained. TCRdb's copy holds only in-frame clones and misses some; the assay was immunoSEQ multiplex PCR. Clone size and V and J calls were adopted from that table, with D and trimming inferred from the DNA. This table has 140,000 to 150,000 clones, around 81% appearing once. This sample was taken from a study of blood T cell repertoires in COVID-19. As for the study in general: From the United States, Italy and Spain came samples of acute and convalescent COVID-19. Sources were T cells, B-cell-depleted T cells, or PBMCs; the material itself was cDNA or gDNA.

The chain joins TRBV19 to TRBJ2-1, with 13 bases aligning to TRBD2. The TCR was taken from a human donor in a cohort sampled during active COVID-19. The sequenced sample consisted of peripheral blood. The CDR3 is CASGTLGLAGVNEQFF. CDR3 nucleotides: TGTGCCAGCGGGACACTCGGACTAGCGGGAGTTAATGAGCAGTTCTTC. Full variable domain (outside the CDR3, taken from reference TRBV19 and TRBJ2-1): DGGITQSPKYLFRKEGQNVTLSCEQNLNHDAMYWYRQDPGQGLRLIYYSQIVNDFQKGDIAEGYSVSREKKESFPLTVTSAQKNPTAFYLCASGTLGLAGVNEQFFGPGTRLTVL.